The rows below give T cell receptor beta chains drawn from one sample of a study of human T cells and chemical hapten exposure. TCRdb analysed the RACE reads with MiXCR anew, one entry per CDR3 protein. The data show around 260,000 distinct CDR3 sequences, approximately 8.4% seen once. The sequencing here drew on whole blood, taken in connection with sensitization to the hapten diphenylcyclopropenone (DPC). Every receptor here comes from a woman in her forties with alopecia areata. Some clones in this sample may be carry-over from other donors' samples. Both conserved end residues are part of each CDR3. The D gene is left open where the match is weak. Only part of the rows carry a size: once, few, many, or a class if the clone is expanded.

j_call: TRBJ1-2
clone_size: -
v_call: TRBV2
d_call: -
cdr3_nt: TGTGCCAGCAAAGAGGGGCGTAATAACTATGGCTACACCTTC
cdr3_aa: CASKEGRNNYGYTF

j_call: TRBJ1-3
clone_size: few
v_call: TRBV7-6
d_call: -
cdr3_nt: TGTGCCAGCAGCTTAGGTCCGGACTCTGGAAACACCATATATTTT
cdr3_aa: CASSLGPDSGNTIYF

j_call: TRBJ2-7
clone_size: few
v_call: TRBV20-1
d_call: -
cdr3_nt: TGCAGTGCTAGTGGCACCTACGAGCAGTACTTC
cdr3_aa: CSASGTYEQYF

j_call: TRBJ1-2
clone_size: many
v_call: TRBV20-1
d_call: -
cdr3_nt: TGCAGTGCTAGACCAGGAATGGGCTATGGCTACACCTTC
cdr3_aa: CSARPGMGYGYTF

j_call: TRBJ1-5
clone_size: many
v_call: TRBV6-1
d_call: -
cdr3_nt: TGTGCCAGCAGTGAATACCCCTTGGGTAATCAGCCCCAGCATTTT
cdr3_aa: CASSEYPLGNQPQHF

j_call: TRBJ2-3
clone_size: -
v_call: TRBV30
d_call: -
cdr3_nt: TGTGCCTGGACGGGTCCTAGCACAGATACGCAGTATTTT
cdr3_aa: CAWTGPSTDTQYF

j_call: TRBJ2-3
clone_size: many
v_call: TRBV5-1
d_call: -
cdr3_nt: TGCGCCAGCAGCCTGGGGCAGGGAGGCACAGATACGCAGTATTTT
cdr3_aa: CASSLGQGGTDTQYF

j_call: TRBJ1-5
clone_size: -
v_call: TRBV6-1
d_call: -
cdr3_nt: TGTGCCTTGAACCCCTCAAGCAATCAGCCCCAGCATTTT
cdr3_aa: CALNPSSNQPQHF

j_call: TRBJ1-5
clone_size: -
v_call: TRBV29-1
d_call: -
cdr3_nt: TGCAGCGTTGAGTACGGCAATCAGCCCCAGCATTTT
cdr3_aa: CSVEYGNQPQHF

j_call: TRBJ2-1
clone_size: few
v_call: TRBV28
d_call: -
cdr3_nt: TGTGCCAGCAAGGCTGGCGGTGCTTACAATGAGCAGTTCTTC
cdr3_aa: CASKAGGAYNEQFF

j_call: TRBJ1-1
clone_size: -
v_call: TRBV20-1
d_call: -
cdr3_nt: TGCAGTGCTAGCCTTTCGGCAGGCGAGGAAGCTTTCTTT
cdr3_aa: CSASLSAGEEAFF

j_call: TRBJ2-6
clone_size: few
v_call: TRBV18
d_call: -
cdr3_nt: TGTGCCAGCTCACGGCAGCAGACCGGCTCTGGGGCCAACGTCCTGACTTTC
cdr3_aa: CASSRQQTGSGANVLTF

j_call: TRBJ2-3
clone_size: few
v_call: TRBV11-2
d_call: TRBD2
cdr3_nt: TGTGCCAGCAGCCTAGACTGGGGGACTAGCGGCAACACAGATACGCAGTATTTT
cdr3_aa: CASSLDWGTSGNTDTQYF

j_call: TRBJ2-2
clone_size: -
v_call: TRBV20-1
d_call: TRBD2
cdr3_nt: TGCAGTGCTAGAAAGGGACTAGCGGGAGTCACGAACACCGGGGAGCTGTTTTTT
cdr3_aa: CSARKGLAGVTNTGELFF

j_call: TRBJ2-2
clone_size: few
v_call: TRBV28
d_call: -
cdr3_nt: TGTGCCAGCAGTTTTACTCGGTCCCCGGCCACCGGGGAGCTGTTTTTT
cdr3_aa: CASSFTRSPATGELFF

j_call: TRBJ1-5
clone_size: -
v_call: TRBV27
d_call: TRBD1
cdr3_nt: TGTGCCTGCAGCAAGGGACAGGGGTCGGGGCCCCAGCATTTT
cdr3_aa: CACSKGQGSGPQHF

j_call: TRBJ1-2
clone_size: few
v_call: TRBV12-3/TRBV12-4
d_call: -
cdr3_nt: TGTGCCAGCAGTTTAGGCCAGGTGCCCTATGGCTACACCTTC
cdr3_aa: CASSLGQVPYGYTF

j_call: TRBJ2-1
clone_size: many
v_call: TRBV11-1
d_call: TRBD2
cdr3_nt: TGTGCCAGCAGACCAACTAGCGGGAGGGCCGCTTTCAATGAGCAGTTCTTC
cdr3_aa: CASRPTSGRAAFNEQFF

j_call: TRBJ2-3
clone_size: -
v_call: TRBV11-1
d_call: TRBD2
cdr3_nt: TGTGCCAGCGGACTAGCGGTCACAGATACGCAGTATTTT
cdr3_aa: CASGLAVTDTQYF

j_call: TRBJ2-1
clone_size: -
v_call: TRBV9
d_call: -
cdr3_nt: TGTGCCAGCAGCGCGAGGGGTAGCTCCTACAATGAGCAGTTCTTC
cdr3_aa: CASSARGSSYNEQFF

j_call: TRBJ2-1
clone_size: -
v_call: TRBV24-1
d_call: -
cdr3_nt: TGTGCCACCAGTATGTTCGGTGAGCAGTTCTTC
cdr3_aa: CATSMFGEQFF

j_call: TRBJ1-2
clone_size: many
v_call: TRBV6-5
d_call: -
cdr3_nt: TGTGCCAGCAGGACCCCGTACGGCTCGGGAAGCTACACCTTC
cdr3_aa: CASRTPYGSGSYTF

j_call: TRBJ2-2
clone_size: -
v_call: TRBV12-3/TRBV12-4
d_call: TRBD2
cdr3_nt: TGTGCCAGCAATATCCTAGCGGGAGGCACCGGGGAGCTGTTTTTT
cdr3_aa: CASNILAGGTGELFF

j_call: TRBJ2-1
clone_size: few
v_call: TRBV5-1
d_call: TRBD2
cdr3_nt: TGCGCCAGCACCTTAACTAGCGGGAGAGGCAATGAGCAGTTCTTC
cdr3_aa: CASTLTSGRGNEQFF

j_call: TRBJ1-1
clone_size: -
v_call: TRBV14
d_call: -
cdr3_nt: TGTGCCAGCAGCCACCCGAACAGGATACAAGCTTTCTTT
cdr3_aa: CASSHPNRIQAFF

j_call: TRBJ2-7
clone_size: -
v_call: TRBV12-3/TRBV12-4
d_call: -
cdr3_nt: TGTGCCAGCAGTTTAAAGGGCTACTACGAGCAGTACTTC
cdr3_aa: CASSLKGYYEQYF

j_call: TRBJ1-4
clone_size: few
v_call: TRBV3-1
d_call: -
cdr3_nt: TGTGCCAGCAGCCCGCCGGGGCCCTTTGAAAAACTGTTTTTT
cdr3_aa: CASSPPGPFEKLFF

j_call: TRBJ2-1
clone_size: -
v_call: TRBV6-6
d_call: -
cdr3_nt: TGTGCCAGCGGCCCCAAGGGAATTTACAATGAGCAGTTCTTC
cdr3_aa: CASGPKGIYNEQFF

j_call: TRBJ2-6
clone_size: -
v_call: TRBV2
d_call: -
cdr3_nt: TGTGCCACCAATCTAGGACGGACTTACTCTGGGGCCAACGTCCTGACTTTC
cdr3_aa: CATNLGRTYSGANVLTF

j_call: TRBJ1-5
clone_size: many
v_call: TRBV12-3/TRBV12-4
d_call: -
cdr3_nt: TGTGCCAGCAGTCCCCGTAAGGATCAGCCCCAGCATTTT
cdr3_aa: CASSPRKDQPQHF

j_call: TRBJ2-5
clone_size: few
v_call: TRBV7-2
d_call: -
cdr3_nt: TGTGCCAGCAGCTTGGAGGCCGCCCAAGAGACCCAGTACTTC
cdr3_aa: CASSLEAAQETQYF

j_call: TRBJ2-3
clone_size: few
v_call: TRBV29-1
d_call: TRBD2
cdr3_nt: TGCAGCGTTGAGGGACTAGCGGGAGGCAGAGATACGCAGTATTTT
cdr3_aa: CSVEGLAGGRDTQYF

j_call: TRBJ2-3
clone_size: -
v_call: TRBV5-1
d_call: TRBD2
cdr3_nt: TGCGCCAGCAGCTTGAGCGGGACCTCAGATACGCAGTATTTT
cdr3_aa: CASSLSGTSDTQYF

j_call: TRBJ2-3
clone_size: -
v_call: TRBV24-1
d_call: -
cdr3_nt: TGTGCCACCAGTGATCGGCAGCACACAGATACGCAGTATTTT
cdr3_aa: CATSDRQHTDTQYF

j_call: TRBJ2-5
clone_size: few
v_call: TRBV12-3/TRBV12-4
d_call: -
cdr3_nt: TGTGCCAGTGAAACAGGGAACCAAGAGACCCAGTACTTC
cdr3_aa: CASETGNQETQYF

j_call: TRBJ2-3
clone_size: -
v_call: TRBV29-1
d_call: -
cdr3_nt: TGCAGCGTACGAAGGACTCCCACAGATACGCAGTATTTT
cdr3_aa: CSVRRTPTDTQYF

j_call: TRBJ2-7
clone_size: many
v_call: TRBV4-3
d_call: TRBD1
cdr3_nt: TGCGCCAGCAGCCAGTTTTTCGGGACAGGGGGCTACGAGCAGTACTTC
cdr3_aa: CASSQFFGTGGYEQYF

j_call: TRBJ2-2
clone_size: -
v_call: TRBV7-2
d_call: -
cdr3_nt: TGTGCCAGCAGCTTAGGCGGCCTGGGGCTGTTTTTT
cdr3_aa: CASSLGGLGLFF

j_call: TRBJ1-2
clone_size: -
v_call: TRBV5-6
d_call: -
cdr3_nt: TGTGCCAGCCGGCTGTCCCGTGGCTACACCTTC
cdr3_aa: CASRLSRGYTF

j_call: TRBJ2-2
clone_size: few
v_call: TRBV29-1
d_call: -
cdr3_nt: TGCAGCGTTGAATTAATGACCGGGGAGCTGTTTTTT
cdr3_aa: CSVELMTGELFF

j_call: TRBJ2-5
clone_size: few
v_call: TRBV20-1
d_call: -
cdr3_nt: TGCAGTGCTAGAGATCGGACAGTCCAAGAGACCCAGTACTTC
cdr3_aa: CSARDRTVQETQYF

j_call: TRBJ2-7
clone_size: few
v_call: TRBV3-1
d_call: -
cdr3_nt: TGTGCCAGCAGCCAGGGGCCGGTCGGGGGACACATCGCCTACGAGCAGTACTTC
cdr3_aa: CASSQGPVGGHIAYEQYF

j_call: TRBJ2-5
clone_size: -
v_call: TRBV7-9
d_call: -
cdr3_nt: TGTGCCAGCAGCTTAGTCAGCACCGGGGAGACCCAGTACTTC
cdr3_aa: CASSLVSTGETQYF

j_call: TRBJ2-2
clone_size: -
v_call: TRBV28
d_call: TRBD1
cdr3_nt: TGTGCCAGCAGTTTACGGACAGGGGTAAACACCGGGGAGCTGTTTTTT
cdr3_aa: CASSLRTGVNTGELFF

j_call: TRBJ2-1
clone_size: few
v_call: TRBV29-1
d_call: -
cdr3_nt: TGCAGTCTAAGGAAACAGGCTCTTCCGGGAGATGAGCAGTTCTTC
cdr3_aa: CSLRKQALPGDEQFF

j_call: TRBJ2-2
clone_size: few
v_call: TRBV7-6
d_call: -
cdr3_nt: TGTGCCAGCAGCTTATTACAGGGGAACACCGGGGAGCTGTTTTTT
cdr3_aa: CASSLLQGNTGELFF

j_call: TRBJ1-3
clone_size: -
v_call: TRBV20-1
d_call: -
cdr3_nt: TGCAGTGCTAGCAGGGGTTCTGGAAACACCATATATTTT
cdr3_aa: CSASRGSGNTIYF

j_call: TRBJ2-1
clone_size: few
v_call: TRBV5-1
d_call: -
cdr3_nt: TGCGCCAGCAGCGCGGGACAGCCCGGTAAGAATGAGCAGTTCTTC
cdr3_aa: CASSAGQPGKNEQFF

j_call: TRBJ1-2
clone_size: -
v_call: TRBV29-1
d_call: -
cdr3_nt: TGCAGCGTTGTGCAGCTACTCTATGGCTACACCTTC
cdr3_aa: CSVVQLLYGYTF

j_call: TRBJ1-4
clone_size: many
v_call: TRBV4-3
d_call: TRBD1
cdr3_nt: TGCGCCAGCAGCGCGCACTACAGGGGTTCTAATGAAAAACTGTTTTTT
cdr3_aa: CASSAHYRGSNEKLFF

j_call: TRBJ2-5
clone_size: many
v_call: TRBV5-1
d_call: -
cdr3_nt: TGCGCCAGCAGCGCCGACGCCGGAGGGACCCAGTACTTC
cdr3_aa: CASSADAGGTQYF

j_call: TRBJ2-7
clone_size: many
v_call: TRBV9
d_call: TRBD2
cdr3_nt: TGTGCCAGCAGCCCCGGCAGCGGGAGGGAAGGGCAGTACTTC
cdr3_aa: CASSPGSGREGQYF

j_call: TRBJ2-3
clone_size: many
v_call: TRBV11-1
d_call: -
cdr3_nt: TGTGCCAGCAGCCCCACCACAGATACGCAGTATTTT
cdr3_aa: CASSPTTDTQYF

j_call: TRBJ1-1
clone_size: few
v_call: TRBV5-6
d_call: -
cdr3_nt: TGTGCCAGCAGGGCCTACCTGAACACTGAAGCTTTCTTT
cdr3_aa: CASRAYLNTEAFF

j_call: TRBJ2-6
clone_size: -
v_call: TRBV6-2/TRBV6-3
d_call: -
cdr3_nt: TGTGCCAGCAGTGAAACTCCTGGGGCCAACGTCCTGACTTTC
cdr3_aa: CASSETPGANVLTF